The 3 T cell receptor beta chains below were found in one sample sequenced in a study of vaccination effects on CD4 cells after COVID-19. These receptors have no identified antigens. The assay was immunoSEQ multiplex PCR, and TCRdb's table has in-frame clones only and misses some. This sample has tens of thousands of clones, with roughly 70% found just once. Peptide-pool stimulation followed by sequencing identified expanded antigen-specific CD4+ clonotypes in the ViraFEST assay. Cells that had been cultured for less than eleven days were the source of isolated CD4+ T cells. Nucleocapsid antibodies stayed negative before and after vaccination, showing no earlier SARS-CoV-2 infection. This specimen was CD4+ T cells from PBMCs cultured with SARS-CoV-2 spike peptides, taken before COVID-19 vaccination. Receptors were obtained from a human donor who received a COVID-19 vaccine.

The CDR3 spells CASIGLAGGNEQFF. Written as DNA, the CDR3 is TGTGCCAGCATCGGACTAGCGGGAGGGAATGAGCAGTTCTTC. The chain employs TRBV6-5 and TRBJ2-1, with TRBD2 identical over 15 bases. After removal of 7 bases from V and 7 bases from J, the junction contained 2 bases not matched to a gene. This CDR3 is built from 14 residues. The germline CDR1 and CDR2 sequences are MNHEY and SVGAGI.

This clone has just a few counts. A read error may account for a junction end that differs from germline. This chain connects TRBV7-8 to TRBJ1-6, with D perhaps matching TRBD1 (6 bases). Germline V gene data show CDR1 as SGHVS and CDR2 as FQNEAQ. This CDR3 comprises 15 residues. The CDR3 nucleotides read TGTGCCAGCTGCTTACTTTCGGGGGGCAGTTCACCCCTCCACTTT. This gives the protein CASCLLSGGSSPLHF.

The V gene is TRBV5-5, the J gene TRBJ1-1; no firm D call. The CDR3 has 14 residues. V lost 1 base and J 0 bases, leaving 7 bases between the germline ends. The germline V gene has CDR1 SGHKS and CDR2 YYEKEE (reference sequence). CDR3 in amino acids: CASSLTAMNTEAFF. CDR3 nucleotides: TGTGCCAGCAGCTTGACAGCTATGAACACTGAAGCTTTCTTT.